Described below is a single T cell receptor (beta chain) sequence and its context. The germline CDR1 and CDR2 sequences are MGHRA and YSYEKL. The CDR3 is 19 residues long. V was pared by 0 bases and J by 5 bases, with 10 bases of the junction left unmatched. Method: immunoSEQ multiplex PCR; TCRdb's copy keeps in-frame clones and lacks some. There are about 660,000 clones in the sample; 88% occur only once, and roughly 0.0097% lies in the top ten. This entry comes from a study of shared T cell receptors in the human thymus. These same data were also listed under a study on human thymus T cells. According to that study: Each of the donors was a healthy Finnish infant who was undergoing open corrective cardiac surgery for congenital heart defects. In corrective heart surgery, resections were taken, and these provided the thymus tissue.

The source of this sequence is a boy younger than two with a congenital heart defect. This chain uses TRBV4-1 with TRBJ2-2; 12 positions agree with TRBD2. The sample taken for sequencing was thymocytes. The CDR3 DNA is TGCGCCAGCAGCCAAGATGGTTACCTAGCGGGAGGGGGGACCGGGGAGCTGTTTTTT. It codes for CASSQDGYLAGGGTGELFF.